This T cell receptor beta chain was profiled in a study of spatial heterogeneity in lung cancer. Study background: In cases with available follow-up PBMC samples, these were sequenced at a median of roughly two years after resection.

Comments on this clonotype: The antigen is undetermined. The junction does not match germline at one end; this may be a read error.

Time point given: blood at routine non-recurrence follow-up after resection. Study-level results: Compared with follow-up, resection was when ubiquitous expanded tumor TCRs appeared in blood more.

The CDR3 length is 15 residues. Germline V gene lookup returns CDR1 SGHRS and CDR2 YFSETQ. TCRdb reprocessed the 5' RACE reads with MiXCR, giving one entry per CDR3 protein. The data contain roughly 70,000 distinct CDR3 sequences, approximately 9% of them seen just once; the ten biggest clones take up roughly 1.9%. The sequencing used PBMCs, collected at follow-up. This TCR derives from a female donor with early-stage non-small cell lung cancer. This rearrangement joins TRBV5-1 to TRBJ2-2; maybe TRBD2 (6 bases). CDR3 sequence: CASGLAGSDTGELFF. CDR3 bases: TGCGCCAGCGGCTTGGCCGGGAGTGACACCGGGGAGCTGTTTTTT.